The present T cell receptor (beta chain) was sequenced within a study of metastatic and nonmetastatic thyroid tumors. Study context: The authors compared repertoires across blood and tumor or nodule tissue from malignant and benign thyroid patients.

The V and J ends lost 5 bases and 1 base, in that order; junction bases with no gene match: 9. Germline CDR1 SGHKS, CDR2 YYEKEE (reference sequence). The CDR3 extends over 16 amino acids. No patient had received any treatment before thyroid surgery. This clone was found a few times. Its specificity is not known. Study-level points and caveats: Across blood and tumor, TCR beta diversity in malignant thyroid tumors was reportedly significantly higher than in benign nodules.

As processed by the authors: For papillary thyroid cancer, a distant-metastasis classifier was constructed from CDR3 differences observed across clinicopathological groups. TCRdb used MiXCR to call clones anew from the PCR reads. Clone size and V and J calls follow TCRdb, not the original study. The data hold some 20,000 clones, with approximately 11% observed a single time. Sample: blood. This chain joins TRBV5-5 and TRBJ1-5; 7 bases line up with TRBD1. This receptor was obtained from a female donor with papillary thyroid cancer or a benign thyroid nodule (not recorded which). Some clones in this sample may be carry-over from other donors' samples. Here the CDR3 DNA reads TGTGCCAGCAGTCCTCCGGGACAGCAAAGCAATCAGCCCCAGCATTTT. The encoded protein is CASSPPGQQSNQPQHF. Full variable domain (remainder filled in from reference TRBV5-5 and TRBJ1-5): DAGVTQSPTHLIKTRGQQVTLRCSPISGHKSVSWYQQVLGQGPQFIFQYYEKEERGRGNFPDRFSARQFPNYSSELNVNALLLGDSALYLCASSPPGQQSNQPQHFGDGTRLSIL.